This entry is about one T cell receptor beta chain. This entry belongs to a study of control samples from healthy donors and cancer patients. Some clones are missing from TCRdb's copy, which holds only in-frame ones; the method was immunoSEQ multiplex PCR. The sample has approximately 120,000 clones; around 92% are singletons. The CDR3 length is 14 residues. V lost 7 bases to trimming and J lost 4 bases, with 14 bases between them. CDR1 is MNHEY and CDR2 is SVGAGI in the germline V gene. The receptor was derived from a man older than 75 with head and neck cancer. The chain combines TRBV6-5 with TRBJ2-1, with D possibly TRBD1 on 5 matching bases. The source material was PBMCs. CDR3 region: CASTLDIVYNEQFF. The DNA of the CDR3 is TGTGCCAGCACCCTGGACATAGTTTACAATGAGCAGTTCTTC.